This T cell receptor (beta chain) is drawn from a study of OX40 agonist ivuxolimab in advanced cancers. Whole-study context: Those treated in dose escalation had hepatocellular carcinoma, melanoma, renal cell cancer or head and neck cancer.

The protocol was immunoSEQ multiplex PCR, while the TCRdb copy is restricted to in-frame clones and leaves out a portion. This sample has 45,000 to 60,000 clones, with about 80% found just once. This CDR3 has 12 amino acids. Per the germline V gene, CDR1 is SGHAT and CDR2 is FQNNGV. Trimming removed 3 bases at V and 8 bases at J, with 7 bases between. This sequence originates from an adult with an advanced solid tumor such as melanoma, head and neck, liver or kidney cancer. The specimen was CD4+ or CD8+ T cells sorted from blood, collected in a trial of the OX40 agonist ivuxolimab. The chain couples TRBV11-2 to TRBJ1-4; D unclear. CDR3 amino acids: CASSFFGEKLFF. The CDR3 DNA reads TGTGCCAGCAGCTTTTTCGGCGAAAAACTGTTTTTT.